This T cell receptor (beta chain) was documented in a study of T-cell memory formation after mild COVID-19. Overall study: Most TCR clusters belonged to a single donor.

The study, taken as a whole, reports: CD4/CD8 balance characterized clones contracting day 15 to 85, and CD4+ skew characterized later expanders. Memory sampled before infection contained some responding clones, suggesting cross-reactive memory joined.

Note on this clonotype: Its matching antigen is unknown.

It was 5'RACE with constant-segment primers that produced the TCR alpha and TCR beta cDNA libraries, which carried sample barcodes and UMIs. TCRdb ran MiXCR on the 5' RACE reads and lists one entry per CDR3 protein. Found here are around 320,000 distinct CDR3 sequences, 25% to 30% of them singletons; the top ten hold roughly 13%. Trimming left V 4 bases short and J 2 bases short, with 13 bases between. The CDR3 is 15 amino acids. Germline loops: CDR1 SGHRS, CDR2 YFSETQ. Material for sequencing was PBMCs or a T cell subset sorted from them (not recorded which). The sequence derives from an adult woman who had mild COVID-19 (a few samples of this study predate the infection). Cell type and time point are not known. The chain carries TRBV5-1 and TRBJ1-5; D is perhaps TRBD1 (5 bases). The CDR3 DNA sequence: TGCGCCAGCAGCCAGACCGGGGGAGGCAATCAGCCCCAGCATTTT. Translated, it gives CASSQTGGGNQPQHF.